The present T cell receptor beta chain was sequenced within a study of beta chain features in type 1 diabetes. Study background: Healthy donors and patients showed comparable age, gender and cell yields. Examination covered roughly 100,000,000 sorted cells spanning all samples. Study-level results: Researchers report that Type 1 diabetes patients had moderately but significantly shorter TCRB CDR3s across all four CD4+ subsets. Whether TCRB rearrangement is influenced by HLA type was left unresolved in this analysis.

This clone was detected ten times or more. Its antigen is undetermined. The authors reverse transcribed all of the isolated RNA, so sequencing captured expressed TCRB transcripts. Clones were read by immunoSEQ multiplex PCR, and TCRdb kept only the in-frame ones, dropping some. This table has 400,000 or so clones, around 10% appearing once. The V gene end was trimmed by 5 bases and the J gene end by 8 bases; junction bases not matched to a gene: 11. CDR1 and CDR2 (germline): MDHEN, SYDVKM. The CDR3 is made up of 15 amino acids. Sequenced: central memory CD4+ T cells from blood. This receptor was taken from a man aged 25 to 40 with type 1 diabetes. This chain links TRBV28 with TRBJ2-1; 8 bases match TRBD2. In DNA form, the CDR3 reads TGTGCCAGCAGTCCCTCTAGCGGGTCGTGGGATGAGCAGTTCTTC. This codes for CASSPSSGSWDEQFF.